The 27 T cell receptor beta chains presented below share a single source sample, sequenced in a study of control samples from healthy donors and cancer patients. Method: immunoSEQ multiplex PCR; TCRdb's copy keeps in-frame clones and lacks some. The sample contains 80,000 to 85,000 clones, approximately 90% of which appear only once. Input material: blood. These receptor sequences come from a woman in her 50s in good health.

This rearrangement joins TRBV20-1 to TRBJ1-1, with TRBD1 as a possible D gene (5 bases). Trimming removed 6 bases from V and 10 bases from J, with 15 bases in between. This CDR3 is built from 11 residues. Per germline, CDR1 DFQATT and CDR2 SNEGSKA (reference sequence). Here the CDR3 DNA reads TGCAGTGCCCGGGGCTTAGGGTCAGCTTTCTTT. This gives the protein CSARGLGSAFF.

The chain combines TRBV9 with TRBJ1-3; D is ambiguous. Trimming took off 0 bases at V and 8 bases at J, with 18 bases between the two ends. Germline V gene sequence: CDR1 SGDLS, CDR2 YYNGEE. This CDR3 contains 16 residues. As DNA, the CDR3 is TGTGCCAGCAGCGTAGAGGCTGGCCCCCTTGGGGACACCATATATTTT. This sequence encodes CASSVEAGPLGDTIYF.

This clone is a singleton in its sample. This chain uses TRBV5-4 with TRBJ2-7; the D is unclear. Germline CDR1 reads SGHNT; CDR2 reads YYREEE (reference sequence). This CDR3 contains 15 residues. Trimming removed 0 bases from V and 7 bases from J, with 17 bases in between. Here the CDR3 DNA reads TGTGCCAGCAGCTTGGGTTACCTCGGTACTCGTGAGCAGTACTTC. Its translation: CASSLGYLGTREQYF.

This chain connects TRBV7-7 to TRBJ2-3; 7 bases map to TRBD1. The CDR3 has 13 residues. V was clipped by 3 bases and J by 8 bases; unmatched bases: 5. Germline CDR1 reads SSHAT; CDR2 reads FNYEAQ (reference sequence). The DNA of the CDR3 is TGTGCCAGCAGCTTGGACAGGCGGGCTACGCAGTATTTT. As protein: CASSLDRRATQYF.

This chain links TRBV29-1 with TRBJ2-1; D is possibly TRBD1 or TRBD2 (5 bases each). The germline V gene encodes CDR1 SQVTM and CDR2 ANQGSEA. V was trimmed by 0 bases and J by 4 bases, leaving 16 bases between them. This CDR3 contains 16 residues. The CDR3 DNA follows: TGCAGCGTTGAAGAGGGGCGGGTACTGGTGTACAATGAGCAGTTCTTC. This gives the protein CSVEEGRVLVYNEQFF.

The chain combines TRBV6-5 with TRBJ1-4; the match to TRBD1 covers 8 bases. Looked up from germline, CDR1 is MNHEY and CDR2 is SVGAGI. The CDR3 is 15 residues long. V lost 7 bases, J lost 10 bases, and 14 bases stayed unmatched. DNA of the CDR3: TGTGCCAGCACCAGCGGACAGGGATCGGGTGGAAAACTGTTTTTT. Protein sequence: CASTSGQGSGGKLFF.

This chain uses TRBV29-1 with TRBJ2-1; D not resolved. Germline loops: CDR1 SQVTM, CDR2 ANQGSEA. With 8 bases removed from V and 1 base from J, the gap between germline ends came to 15 bases. The CDR3 covers 14 residues. The CDR3 reads CSTDRARSYNEQFF. The CDR3 DNA sequence: TGCAGCACCGACCGGGCTCGTTCCTACAATGAGCAGTTCTTC.

This chain uses TRBV25-1 with TRBJ1-2; D unresolved. Trimming shortened V by 0 bases and J by 5 bases, and 4 bases separated the two germline ends. From germline, CDR1 is MGHDK and CDR2 SYGVNS. CDR3 size: 12 residues. The DNA of the CDR3 is TGTGCCAGCAGTGAATATGGGTATGGCTACACCTTC. This codes for CASSEYGYGYTF.

The chain has TRBV9 and TRBJ2-1; TRBD2 might be the D (6 bases). The CDR3 is 14 residues long. CDR1 is SGDLS, CDR2 YYNGEE, per germline. Trimming shortened V by 4 bases and J by 8 bases, and 16 bases separated the two germline ends. The CDR3 DNA reads as TGTGCCAGCAGCCGGGTAGCGGTCACCGATGAGCAGTTCTTC. Amino acids: CASSRVAVTDEQFF.

This clone came up a few times. The chain combines TRBV18 with TRBJ1-2; D is uncertain. The germline CDR1 and CDR2 sequences are KGHSH and LQKENI. V lost 5 bases and J 4 bases, leaving 8 bases between the germline ends. The CDR3 is 12 residues long. The CDR3 DNA reads TGTGCCAGCTCAGCCGACCCCTATGGCTACACCTTC. Encoded protein: CASSADPYGYTF.

V usage is TRBV20-1 and J usage is TRBJ1-2, with D possibly being TRBD1 (6 bases). The germline CDR1 and CDR2 sequences are DFQATT and SNEGSKA (reference sequence). The CDR3 length is 13 residues. With 6 bases removed from V and 4 bases from J, the gap between germline ends came to 15 bases. The CDR3 region has the DNA TGCAGTGCCAGTAGTGGGGGCTTCTATGGCTACACCTTC. Its protein product is CSASSGGFYGYTF.

The chain links TRBV6-5 to TRBJ1-2; maybe TRBD1 (6 bases). V lost 6 bases and J 4 bases, leaving 12 bases between the germline ends. This CDR3 is 13 amino acids long. Germline CDR1 is MNHEY and CDR2 is SVGAGI. The CDR3: CASRQGISYGYTF. DNA for the CDR3: TGTGCCAGCAGACAGGGAATCTCCTATGGCTACACCTTC.

The chain combines TRBV30 with TRBJ1-1; TRBD1 is a possible D gene (6 bases). The CDR3 is made up of 12 amino acids. V lost 7 bases, J lost 6 bases, and 15 bases lay in between. Germline CDR1 and CDR2: GTSNPN and SVGIG (reference sequence). CDR3 sequence reads: CASQGFLPEAFF. The CDR3 DNA is TGTGCCTCCCAGGGGTTCCTACCTGAAGCTTTCTTT.

This clone was observed a single time. The chain is built from TRBV28 and TRBJ1-3; D gene ambiguous. V gave up 1 base and J gave up 5 bases, with 6 bases separating them. CDR3 length: 13 amino acids. From germline, CDR1 is MDHEN and CDR2 SYDVKM. This CDR3 reads CASSLSLRNTIYF. DNA for the CDR3: TGTGCCAGCAGTTTATCATTGAGAAACACCATATATTTT.

The J gene is TRBJ2-7, the V gene TRBV2, with D possibly called TRBD1 or TRBD2 (6 bases each). CDR1 is SNHLY and CDR2 is FYNNEI in the germline V gene. Trimming removed 4 bases from V and 3 bases from J, with 19 bases in between. The CDR3 sequence is 16 residues long. This chain's CDR3 is CASSVGKGGGFYEQYF. For the CDR3, the DNA is TGTGCCAGCAGTGTCGGTAAAGGAGGGGGTTTCTACGAGCAGTACTTC.

J is TRBJ1-2 and V is TRBV27; tentatively, D is TRBD1 (6 bases). Looked up from germline, CDR1 is MNHEY and CDR2 is SMNVEV (reference sequence). This CDR3 comprises 14 residues. Trimming took 0 bases from V and 5 from J, leaving 10 bases between them. DNA for the CDR3: TGTGCCAGCAGTTTATCAGGCACAGGGTATGGCTACACCTTC. Protein sequence: CASSLSGTGYGYTF.

The rearrangement uses TRBV5-6 and TRBJ1-4; possibly TRBD1 for D (5 bases). CDR1 is SGHDT and CDR2 is YYEEEE in the germline V gene. The V end lost 5 bases, the J end lost 8 bases, and 16 bases lay between the germline ends. This CDR3 has 14 amino acids. The CDR3 spells CASSRTTHGEKLFF. The CDR3 DNA is TGTGCCAGCAGTCGGACAACGCATGGGGAAAAACTGTTTTTT.

This clone showed up just a few times. The rearrangement links TRBV5-5 to TRBJ1-6; 10 bases are shared with TRBD1. This CDR3 contains 14 residues. V gave up 4 bases and J gave up 6 bases; unmatched junction bases: 1. Germline V gives CDR1 SGHKS, CDR2 YYEKEE (reference sequence). CDR3: CASSRTGGNSPLHF. In nucleotides, the CDR3 is TGTGCCAGCAGCAGGACAGGGGGTAATTCACCCCTCCACTTT.

Written as DNA, the CDR3 is TGTGCCAGCAGTGAATCGAACGGTCATCAGCCCCAGCATTTT. Protein product: CASSESNGHQPQHF. The V gene is TRBV25-1, the J gene TRBJ1-5; D is ambiguous. CDR1 is MGHDK and CDR2 is SYGVNS in the germline V gene. Trimming stripped 1 base from V and 5 bases from J, with 9 bases between. CDR3 length equals 14 residues.

This clone appeared a few times. V usage is TRBV2 and J usage is TRBJ1-6, with D tentatively TRBD1 (5 bases). Germline CDR1 and CDR2: SNHLY and FYNNEI. This CDR3 has 13 residues. The V and J ends lost 4 bases and 8 bases respectively, with 9 bases between them. CDR3 coding DNA: TGTGCCAGCAGTGCGGCAGGGTATTCACCCCTCCACTTT. Its translation: CASSAAGYSPLHF.

The genes are TRBV6-5 and TRBJ2-5; 9 bases match TRBD2. Germline CDR1 is MNHEY and CDR2 is SVGAGI. CDR3 length equals 15 residues. J gave up 5 bases and V 6 bases, and 10 bases lay outside the gene matches. The CDR3 loop is CASRDDSGGGETQYF. CDR3 coding DNA: TGTGCCAGCAGAGATGATAGCGGGGGCGGGGAGACCCAGTACTTC.

This sequence joins TRBV5-1 and TRBJ2-1, with 7 bases aligning to TRBD1. Germline-derived CDR1 and CDR2 are SGHRS and YFSETQ. This CDR3 region has 16 residues. Trimming cost V 1 base and J 8 bases; bases outside gene matches: 12. The CDR3 sequence is CASSLNPQGNLDEQFF. CDR3 bases: TGCGCCAGCAGCTTGAATCCACAGGGGAATCTGGATGAGCAGTTCTTC.

This clone was recorded only once. The J gene is TRBJ1-2, the V gene TRBV7-2, with TRBD1 matching over 8 bases. V was clipped by 4 bases and J by 8 bases; unmatched bases: 6. Germline assignment: CDR1 SGHTA and CDR2 FQGNSA. The CDR3 contains 13 residues. CDR3 in DNA: TGTGCCAGCAGCTGGACAGGGCTGGAGGGCTACACCTTC. Its protein is CASSWTGLEGYTF.

The chain is built from TRBV18 and TRBJ1-1; D not resolved. Trimming removed 3 bases from V and 5 bases from J, with 16 bases in between. This CDR3 comprises 15 residues. CDR1 is KGHSH and CDR2 is LQKENI in the germline V gene. The CDR3: CASSPLPGITTEAFF. The CDR3 nucleotides are TGTGCCAGCTCACCCCTTCCGGGCATCACAACTGAAGCTTTCTTT.

J is TRBJ2-3 and V is TRBV20-1; D is undetermined. V was clipped by 3 bases and J by 1 base, with 8 bases between them. The CDR3 contains 13 residues. The germline CDR1 and CDR2 sequences are DFQATT and SNEGSKA (reference sequence). The CDR3 region is CSASIVRTDTQYF. The CDR3, as DNA: TGCAGTGCTAGTATCGTACGCACAGATACGCAGTATTTT.

This chain joins TRBV4-1 and TRBJ1-4; TRBD1 aligns across 7 bases. The junction had 7 bases not matched to a gene; V was cut back by 1 base and J by 5 bases. CDR3 length: 16 amino acids. The germline V gene encodes CDR1 MGHRA and CDR2 YSYEKL. The CDR3 bases are TGCGCCAGCAGCCAAGTCCTAGGACAGGTGAATGAAAAACTGTTTTTT. Its translation: CASSQVLGQVNEKLFF.

The gene calls are TRBV7-2 and TRBJ2-1; D not resolved. This CDR3 spans 15 amino acids. The V gene's germline CDR1 is SGHTA and CDR2 FQGNSA. The germline V and J ends were trimmed by 3 bases and 4 bases, with 13 bases remaining between them. The CDR3 bases are TGTGCCAGCAGCTTTGTTTTAGGCAGGTACAATGAGCAGTTCTTC. This translates into CASSFVLGRYNEQFF.